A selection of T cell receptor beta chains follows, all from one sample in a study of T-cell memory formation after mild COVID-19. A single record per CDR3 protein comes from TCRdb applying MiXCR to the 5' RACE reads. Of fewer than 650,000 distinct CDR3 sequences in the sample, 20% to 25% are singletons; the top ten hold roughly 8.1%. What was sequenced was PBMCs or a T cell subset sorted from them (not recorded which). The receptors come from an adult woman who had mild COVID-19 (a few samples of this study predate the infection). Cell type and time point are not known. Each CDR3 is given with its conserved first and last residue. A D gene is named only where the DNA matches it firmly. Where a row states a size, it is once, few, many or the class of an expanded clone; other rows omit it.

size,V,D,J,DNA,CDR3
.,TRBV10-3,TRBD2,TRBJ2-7,TGTGCCATCAGTGAGCTGGGACTAGCGGGCGTAAGCTACGAGCAGTACTTC,CAISELGLAGVSYEQYF
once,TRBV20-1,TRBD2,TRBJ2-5,TGCAGTGCTAGAGATCGGACTAGGGCCGTGGAGACCCAGTACTTC,CSARDRTRAVETQYF
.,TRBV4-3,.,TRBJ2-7,TGCGCCAGCAGCCAAGACCCGGGTTACGGTGCCTACGAGCAGTACTTC,CASSQDPGYGAYEQYF
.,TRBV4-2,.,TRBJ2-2,TGTGCCAGCAGCCAAGAGGCAGTTAACACCGGGGAGCTGTTTTTT,CASSQEAVNTGELFF
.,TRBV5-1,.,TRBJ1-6,TGCGCCAGCAGCGCCGACGGGGCGCATGATTCACCCCTCCACTTT,CASSADGAHDSPLHF
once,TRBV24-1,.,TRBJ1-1,TGTGCCACCTCTCCTGGTGGGGCTGAAGCTTTCTTT,CATSPGGAEAFF
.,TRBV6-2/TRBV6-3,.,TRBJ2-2,TGTGCCAGCATCCAGGGGATCACCGGGGAGCTGTTTTTT,CASIQGITGELFF
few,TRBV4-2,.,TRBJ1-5,TGTGCCAGCAGCCAAGATATGTTGAATCAGCCCCAGCATTTT,CASSQDMLNQPQHF
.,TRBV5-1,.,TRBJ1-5,TGCGCCAGCAGCTTGGATCCAGGCGTGCAGCCCCAGCATTTT,CASSLDPGVQPQHF
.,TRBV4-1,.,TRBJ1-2,TGCGCCAGCAGGGCCCAGGGAAACTCTAACTATGGCTACACCTTC,CASRAQGNSNYGYTF
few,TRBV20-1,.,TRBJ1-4,TGCAGTGCTAGATCAGGCGTCAAAAATGAAAAACTGTTTTTT,CSARSGVKNEKLFF
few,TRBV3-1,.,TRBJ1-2,TGTGCCAGCAACCGCGGACAGACCTTTAACGGCTACACCTTC,CASNRGQTFNGYTF
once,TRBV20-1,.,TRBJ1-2,TGCAGTGCTATTGGTGGTGTCAAGACTAACTATGGCTACACCTTC,CSAIGGVKTNYGYTF
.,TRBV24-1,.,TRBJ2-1,TGTGCCACCAGTGATCTGGACAGTTATGACAATGAGCAGTTCTTC,CATSDLDSYDNEQFF
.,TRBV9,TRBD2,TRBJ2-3,TGTGCCAGCAGCGGGTTTAGCGGGGGGACCACAGATACGCAGTATTTT,CASSGFSGGTTDTQYF
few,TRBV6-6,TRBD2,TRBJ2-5,TGTGCCAGCAACATGGGGGGGGGGTTTGAGACCCAGTACTTC,CASNMGGGFETQYF
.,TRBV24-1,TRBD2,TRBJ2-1,TGTGCCACCAGTGATCCGCTCGCCCCTAGCGGGGGGCACAATGAGCAGTTCTTC,CATSDPLAPSGGHNEQFF